The 9 T cell receptor beta chains below come from one sample, sequenced in a study of shared clonotypes between healthy human individuals. Profiled with immunoSEQ multiplex PCR; TCRdb holds only in-frame clones, not every one. The sample has some 690,000 clones, less than 95% seen once; the top ten hold about a third. Sequenced: memory CD8+ T cells from PBMCs. Regarding subset: CD45RO+ cells pooled with CCR7-negative TemRA cells. These receptors were taken from a man younger than 30 in good health. Some clones in this sample may be carry-over from other donors' samples.

The chain uses TRBV6-1 and TRBJ1-5; D not resolved. Trimming stripped 7 bases from V and 5 bases from J, with 9 bases between. Germline CDR1 is MNHNS and CDR2 is SASEGT. The CDR3 consists of 12 residues. The CDR3, as DNA: TGTGCCAGCATCGGTCATTATCAGCCCCAGCATTTT. It encodes CASIGHYQPQHF.

The chain couples TRBV7-6 to TRBJ2-7, with 13 bases lining up with TRBD2. V dropped 4 bases and J dropped 0; count of bases not matched to a gene: 6. Germline loops: CDR1 SGHVS, CDR2 FNYEAQ. The CDR3 sequence is 17 residues long. The CDR3 region is CASSWGTSGASSYEQYF. In nucleotides, the CDR3 is TGTGCCAGCAGCTGGGGGACTAGCGGGGCGAGCTCCTACGAGCAGTACTTC.

V gene TRBV9 combines with J gene TRBJ2-3; TRBD2 agrees at 9 bases. This CDR3 is built from 17 residues. Germline V gene lookup returns CDR1 SGDLS and CDR2 YYNGEE. V trimming: 3 bases; J trimming: 3 bases; junction bases outside the gene matches: 11. In DNA form, the CDR3 reads TGTGCCAGCAGCGCCTGGTGGGGGCTAGCGGGAACAGATACGCAGTATTTT. Residues: CASSAWWGLAGTDTQYF.

The CDR3 sequence is CASSTLLDPVGEKLFF. The CDR3 nucleotides are TGTGCCAGCAGTACCCTTTTGGACCCAGTAGGTGAAAAACTGTTTTTT. This chain joins TRBV27 and TRBJ1-4; D gene unclear. The CDR3 length is 16 residues. The germline CDR1 and CDR2 sequences are MNHEY and SMNVEV (reference sequence). The V gene lost 5 bases and the J gene lost 7 bases, with 20 bases spanning the gap.

The chain carries TRBV7-2 and TRBJ2-1; D is perhaps TRBD2 (6 bases). The V gene lost 5 bases and the J gene lost 2 bases, with 13 bases spanning the gap. The CDR3 is 15 residues long. Germline V gives CDR1 SGHTA, CDR2 FQGNSA. CDR3 DNA: TGTGCCAGCAGCGGACGACTAGAAGCCTACAATGAGCAGTTCTTC. Its protein product is CASSGRLEAYNEQFF.

V and J are TRBV28 and TRBJ2-7, with unresolved D. V gave up 4 bases and J gave up 6 bases, with 10 bases separating them. The CDR3 spans 12 residues. Germline assignment: CDR1 MDHEN and CDR2 SYDVKM. Written as DNA, the CDR3 is TGTGCCAGCAGTTCCCCCGTACCCGAGCAGTACTTC. Amino acids: CASSSPVPEQYF.

The chain is built from TRBV9 and TRBJ2-7; TRBD2 is a possible D gene (6 bases). The V and J ends lost 0 bases and 3 bases respectively, with 10 bases between them. The germline CDR1 and CDR2 sequences are SGDLS and YYNGEE. There are 14 residues in the CDR3. In nucleotides, the CDR3 is TGTGCCAGCAGCGTAGATGACGGGGGCTACGAGCAGTACTTC. Protein sequence: CASSVDDGGYEQYF.

This rearrangement joins TRBV5-8 to TRBJ2-7; D might be TRBD1 or TRBD2, each matching 5 bases. The CDR3 is 12 residues long. V shed 2 bases and J shed 6 bases, with 9 bases lying between them. Germline V gene data show CDR1 as SGHTS and CDR2 as YDEGEE. As DNA, the CDR3 is TGTGCCAGCAGCTTCCGTGGGGGCGAGCAGTACTTC. This gives the protein CASSFRGGEQYF.

The rearrangement joins TRBV28 to TRBJ2-5; possibly TRBD1 or TRBD2 for D (5 bases each). The DNA end is more similar to TRBJ2-7, so the J call may be wrong. This CDR3 spans 13 amino acids. CDR1 is MDHEN, CDR2 SYDVKM, per germline. The CDR3 spells CASSPLRDDEQYF. CDR3 DNA sequence: TGTGCCAGCAGTCCGCTGAGGGACGACGAGCAGTACTTC.